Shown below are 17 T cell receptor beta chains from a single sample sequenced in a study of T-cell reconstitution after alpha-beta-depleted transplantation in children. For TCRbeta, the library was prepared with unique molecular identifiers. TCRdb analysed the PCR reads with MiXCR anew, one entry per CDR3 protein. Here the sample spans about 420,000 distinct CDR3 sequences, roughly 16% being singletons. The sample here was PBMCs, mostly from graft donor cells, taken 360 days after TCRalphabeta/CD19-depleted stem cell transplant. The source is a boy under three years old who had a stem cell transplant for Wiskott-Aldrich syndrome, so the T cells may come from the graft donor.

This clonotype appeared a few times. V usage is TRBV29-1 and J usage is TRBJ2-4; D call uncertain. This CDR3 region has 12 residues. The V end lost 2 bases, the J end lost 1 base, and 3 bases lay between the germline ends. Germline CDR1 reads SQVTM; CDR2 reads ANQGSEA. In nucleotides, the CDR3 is TGCAGCGTTGAAACGGCCAAAAACATTCAGTACTTC. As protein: CSVETAKNIQYF.

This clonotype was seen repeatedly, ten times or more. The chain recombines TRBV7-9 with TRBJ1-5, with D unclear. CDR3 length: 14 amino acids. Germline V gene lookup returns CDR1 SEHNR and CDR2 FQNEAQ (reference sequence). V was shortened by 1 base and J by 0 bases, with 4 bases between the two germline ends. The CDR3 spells CASSLEGSNQPQHF. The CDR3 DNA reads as TGTGCCAGCAGCTTAGAAGGTAGCAATCAGCCCCAGCATTTT.

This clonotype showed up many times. The CDR3 bases are TGCGCCAGCAGCTTGGTATCTAGTGAAGTGGGGGAGCAGTACTTC. This translates into CASSLVSSEVGEQYF. This rearrangement joins TRBV5-1 to TRBJ2-7; no clear D. Per germline, CDR1 SGHRS and CDR2 YFSETQ. The V and J ends lost 0 bases and 7 bases respectively, with 17 bases between them. This CDR3 has 15 residues.

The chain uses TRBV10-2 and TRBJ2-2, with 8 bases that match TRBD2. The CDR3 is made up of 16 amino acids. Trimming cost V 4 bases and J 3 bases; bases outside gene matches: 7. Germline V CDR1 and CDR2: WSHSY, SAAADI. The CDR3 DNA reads TGCGCCAGCAGTGTTATAGCGGGACTCCACACCGGGGAGCTGTTTTTT. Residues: CASSVIAGLHTGELFF.

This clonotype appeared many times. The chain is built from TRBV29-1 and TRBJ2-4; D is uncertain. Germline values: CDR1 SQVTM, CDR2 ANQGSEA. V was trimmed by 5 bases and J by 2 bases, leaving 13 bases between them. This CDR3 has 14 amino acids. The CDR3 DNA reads TGCAGCGTTTGGTGGGAAAAGACCAAAAACATTCAGTACTTC. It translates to CSVWWEKTKNIQYF. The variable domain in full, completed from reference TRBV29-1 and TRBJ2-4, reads SAVISQKPSRDICQRGTSLTIQCQVDSQVTMMFWYRQQPGQSLTLIATANQGSEATYESGFVIDKFPISRPNLTFSTLTVSNMSPEDSSIYLCSVWWEKTKNIQYFGAGTRLSVL.

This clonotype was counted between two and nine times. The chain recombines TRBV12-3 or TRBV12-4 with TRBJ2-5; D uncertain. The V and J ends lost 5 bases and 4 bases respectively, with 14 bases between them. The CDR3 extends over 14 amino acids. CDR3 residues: CASSALNQRETQYF. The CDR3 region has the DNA TGTGCCAGCAGTGCTCTAAACCAAAGAGAGACCCAGTACTTC.

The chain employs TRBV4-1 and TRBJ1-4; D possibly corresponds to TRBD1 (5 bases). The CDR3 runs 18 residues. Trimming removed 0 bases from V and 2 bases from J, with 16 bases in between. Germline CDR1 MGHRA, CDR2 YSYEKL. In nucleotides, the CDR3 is TGCGCCAGCAGCCAAGATGGTTGGGGCGCGGGCACTAATGAAAAACTGTTTTTT. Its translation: CASSQDGWGAGTNEKLFF.

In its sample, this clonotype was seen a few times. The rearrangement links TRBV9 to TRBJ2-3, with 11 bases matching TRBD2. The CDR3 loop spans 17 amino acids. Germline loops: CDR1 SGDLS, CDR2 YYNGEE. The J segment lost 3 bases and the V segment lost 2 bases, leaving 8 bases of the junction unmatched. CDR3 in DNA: TGTGCCAGCAGCGTCCGAGGGACTAGCGGAGCAACAGATACGCAGTATTTT. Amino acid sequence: CASSVRGTSGATDTQYF.

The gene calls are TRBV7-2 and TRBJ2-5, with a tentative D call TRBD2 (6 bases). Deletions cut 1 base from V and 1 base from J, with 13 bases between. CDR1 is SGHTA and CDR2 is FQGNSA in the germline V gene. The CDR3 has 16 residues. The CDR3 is CASSLEPPGVQETQYF. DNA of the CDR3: TGTGCCAGCAGCTTAGAGCCCCCGGGGGTCCAAGAGACCCAGTACTTC.

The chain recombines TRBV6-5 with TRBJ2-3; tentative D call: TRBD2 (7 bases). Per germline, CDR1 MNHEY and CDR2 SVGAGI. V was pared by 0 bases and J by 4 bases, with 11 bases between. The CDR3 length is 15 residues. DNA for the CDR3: TGTGCCAGCAGTTACTCGGGGGGGCGGTCAGATACGCAGTATTTT. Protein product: CASSYSGGRSDTQYF.

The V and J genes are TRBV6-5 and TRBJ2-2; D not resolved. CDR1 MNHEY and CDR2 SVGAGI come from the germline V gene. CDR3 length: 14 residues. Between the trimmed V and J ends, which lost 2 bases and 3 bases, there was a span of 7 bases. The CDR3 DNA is TGTGCCAGCAGTTACGTGGATTACACCGGGGAGCTGTTTTTT. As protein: CASSYVDYTGELFF.

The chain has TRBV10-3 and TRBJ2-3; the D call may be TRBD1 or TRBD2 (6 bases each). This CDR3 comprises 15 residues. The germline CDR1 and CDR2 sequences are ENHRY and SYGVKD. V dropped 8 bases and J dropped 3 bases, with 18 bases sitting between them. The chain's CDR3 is CAIGPGAGETDTQYF. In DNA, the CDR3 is TGTGCCATCGGGCCGGGGGCAGGGGAGACAGATACGCAGTATTTT.

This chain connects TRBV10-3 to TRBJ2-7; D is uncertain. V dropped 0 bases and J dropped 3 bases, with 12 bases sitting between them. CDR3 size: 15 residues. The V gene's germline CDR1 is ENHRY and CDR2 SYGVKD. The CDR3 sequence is CAISESAWSYYEQYF. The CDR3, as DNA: TGTGCCATCAGTGAGTCTGCCTGGTCCTACTACGAGCAGTACTTC.

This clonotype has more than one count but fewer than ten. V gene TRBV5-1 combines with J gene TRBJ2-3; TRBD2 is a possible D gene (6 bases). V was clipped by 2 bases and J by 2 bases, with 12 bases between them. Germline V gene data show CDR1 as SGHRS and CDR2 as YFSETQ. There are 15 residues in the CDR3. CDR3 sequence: CASSFPGGATDTQYF. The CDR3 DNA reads TGCGCCAGCAGCTTTCCGGGCGGGGCCACAGATACGCAGTATTTT.

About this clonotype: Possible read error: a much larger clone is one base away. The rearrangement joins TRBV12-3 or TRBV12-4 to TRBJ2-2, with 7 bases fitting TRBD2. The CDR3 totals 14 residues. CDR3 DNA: TGTGCCAACAGTCTTGGGGGGGACGGCGGGGAGCTGTTTTTT. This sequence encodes CANSLGGDGGELFF.

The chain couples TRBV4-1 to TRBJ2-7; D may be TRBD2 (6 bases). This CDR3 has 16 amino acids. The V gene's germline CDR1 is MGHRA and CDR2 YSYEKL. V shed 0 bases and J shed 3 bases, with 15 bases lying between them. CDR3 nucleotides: TGCGCCAGCAGCCAAGATGCGGGACGAGATTTCTACGAGCAGTACTTC. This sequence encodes CASSQDAGRDFYEQYF.

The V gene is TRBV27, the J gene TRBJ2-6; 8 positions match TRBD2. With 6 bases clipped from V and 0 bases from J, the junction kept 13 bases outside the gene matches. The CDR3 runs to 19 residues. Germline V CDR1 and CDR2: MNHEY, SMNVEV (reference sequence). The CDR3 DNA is TGTGCCAGCAGCCGCCACCGGGGGGGAGTACTCTCTGGGGCCAACGTCCTGACTTTC. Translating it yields CASSRHRGGVLSGANVLTF.